This T cell receptor (beta chain) originates from a study of regulatory T cells in long-lasting Graves disease. To make TCR beta libraries, researchers used iRepertoire HTBI primers and Arm-PCR of CDR3 regions. MiXCR, run by TCRdb on the multiplex PCR reads, gives a single entry per CDR3 protein. The sample has 550,000 to 600,000 distinct CDR3 sequences; 15% to 20% are singletons. Time point: newly diagnosed GD, antithyroid drugs for less than 3 months. PBMC RNA was the source of the TCR library. This clonotype was observed at least ten times. Another study also made use of these data, one on T cells in Graves' hyperthyroidism and ophthalmopathy.

This TCR derives from a man younger than 35 with Graves disease. The source was peripheral blood mononuclear cells (PBMCs), collected at new diagnosis, from a patient treated with antithyroid drugs.

In nucleotides, the CDR3 is TGTGCCAGCAGCTTCGCGAGGCTCTATGGCTACACCTTC. This gives the protein CASSFARLYGYTF. This chain connects TRBV11-2 to TRBJ1-2; D call uncertain. Per germline, CDR1 SGHAT and CDR2 FQNNGV. The CDR3 spans 13 residues. The V end was cut by 3 bases, the J end by 4 bases, with 9 bases between.